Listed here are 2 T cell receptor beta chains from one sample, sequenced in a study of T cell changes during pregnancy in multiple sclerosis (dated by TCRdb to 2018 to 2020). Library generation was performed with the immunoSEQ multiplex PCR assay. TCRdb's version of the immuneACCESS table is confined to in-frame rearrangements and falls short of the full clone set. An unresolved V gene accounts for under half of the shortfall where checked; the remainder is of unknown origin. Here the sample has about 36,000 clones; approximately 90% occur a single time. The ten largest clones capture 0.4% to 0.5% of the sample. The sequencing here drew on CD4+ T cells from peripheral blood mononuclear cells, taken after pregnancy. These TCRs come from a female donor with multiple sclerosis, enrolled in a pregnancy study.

As DNA, the CDR3 is TGTGCCAGCTCACCAGGAATGGGACAGGGGGCCACTGAAGCTTTCTTT. This translates into CASSPGMGQGATEAFF. This chain connects TRBV18 to TRBJ1-1; 12 nucleotides align to TRBD1. CDR3 length equals 16 residues. Per germline, CDR1 KGHSH and CDR2 LQKENI. J was trimmed by 4 bases and V by 2 bases; bases with no gene match: 5.

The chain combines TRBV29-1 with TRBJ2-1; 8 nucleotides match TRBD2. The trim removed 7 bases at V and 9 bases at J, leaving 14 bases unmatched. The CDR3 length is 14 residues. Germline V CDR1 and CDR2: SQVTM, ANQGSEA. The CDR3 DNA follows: TGCAGCGCCGATCCGGCTAGCGGGCCATCTGAGCAGTTCTTC. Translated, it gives CSADPASGPSEQFF.